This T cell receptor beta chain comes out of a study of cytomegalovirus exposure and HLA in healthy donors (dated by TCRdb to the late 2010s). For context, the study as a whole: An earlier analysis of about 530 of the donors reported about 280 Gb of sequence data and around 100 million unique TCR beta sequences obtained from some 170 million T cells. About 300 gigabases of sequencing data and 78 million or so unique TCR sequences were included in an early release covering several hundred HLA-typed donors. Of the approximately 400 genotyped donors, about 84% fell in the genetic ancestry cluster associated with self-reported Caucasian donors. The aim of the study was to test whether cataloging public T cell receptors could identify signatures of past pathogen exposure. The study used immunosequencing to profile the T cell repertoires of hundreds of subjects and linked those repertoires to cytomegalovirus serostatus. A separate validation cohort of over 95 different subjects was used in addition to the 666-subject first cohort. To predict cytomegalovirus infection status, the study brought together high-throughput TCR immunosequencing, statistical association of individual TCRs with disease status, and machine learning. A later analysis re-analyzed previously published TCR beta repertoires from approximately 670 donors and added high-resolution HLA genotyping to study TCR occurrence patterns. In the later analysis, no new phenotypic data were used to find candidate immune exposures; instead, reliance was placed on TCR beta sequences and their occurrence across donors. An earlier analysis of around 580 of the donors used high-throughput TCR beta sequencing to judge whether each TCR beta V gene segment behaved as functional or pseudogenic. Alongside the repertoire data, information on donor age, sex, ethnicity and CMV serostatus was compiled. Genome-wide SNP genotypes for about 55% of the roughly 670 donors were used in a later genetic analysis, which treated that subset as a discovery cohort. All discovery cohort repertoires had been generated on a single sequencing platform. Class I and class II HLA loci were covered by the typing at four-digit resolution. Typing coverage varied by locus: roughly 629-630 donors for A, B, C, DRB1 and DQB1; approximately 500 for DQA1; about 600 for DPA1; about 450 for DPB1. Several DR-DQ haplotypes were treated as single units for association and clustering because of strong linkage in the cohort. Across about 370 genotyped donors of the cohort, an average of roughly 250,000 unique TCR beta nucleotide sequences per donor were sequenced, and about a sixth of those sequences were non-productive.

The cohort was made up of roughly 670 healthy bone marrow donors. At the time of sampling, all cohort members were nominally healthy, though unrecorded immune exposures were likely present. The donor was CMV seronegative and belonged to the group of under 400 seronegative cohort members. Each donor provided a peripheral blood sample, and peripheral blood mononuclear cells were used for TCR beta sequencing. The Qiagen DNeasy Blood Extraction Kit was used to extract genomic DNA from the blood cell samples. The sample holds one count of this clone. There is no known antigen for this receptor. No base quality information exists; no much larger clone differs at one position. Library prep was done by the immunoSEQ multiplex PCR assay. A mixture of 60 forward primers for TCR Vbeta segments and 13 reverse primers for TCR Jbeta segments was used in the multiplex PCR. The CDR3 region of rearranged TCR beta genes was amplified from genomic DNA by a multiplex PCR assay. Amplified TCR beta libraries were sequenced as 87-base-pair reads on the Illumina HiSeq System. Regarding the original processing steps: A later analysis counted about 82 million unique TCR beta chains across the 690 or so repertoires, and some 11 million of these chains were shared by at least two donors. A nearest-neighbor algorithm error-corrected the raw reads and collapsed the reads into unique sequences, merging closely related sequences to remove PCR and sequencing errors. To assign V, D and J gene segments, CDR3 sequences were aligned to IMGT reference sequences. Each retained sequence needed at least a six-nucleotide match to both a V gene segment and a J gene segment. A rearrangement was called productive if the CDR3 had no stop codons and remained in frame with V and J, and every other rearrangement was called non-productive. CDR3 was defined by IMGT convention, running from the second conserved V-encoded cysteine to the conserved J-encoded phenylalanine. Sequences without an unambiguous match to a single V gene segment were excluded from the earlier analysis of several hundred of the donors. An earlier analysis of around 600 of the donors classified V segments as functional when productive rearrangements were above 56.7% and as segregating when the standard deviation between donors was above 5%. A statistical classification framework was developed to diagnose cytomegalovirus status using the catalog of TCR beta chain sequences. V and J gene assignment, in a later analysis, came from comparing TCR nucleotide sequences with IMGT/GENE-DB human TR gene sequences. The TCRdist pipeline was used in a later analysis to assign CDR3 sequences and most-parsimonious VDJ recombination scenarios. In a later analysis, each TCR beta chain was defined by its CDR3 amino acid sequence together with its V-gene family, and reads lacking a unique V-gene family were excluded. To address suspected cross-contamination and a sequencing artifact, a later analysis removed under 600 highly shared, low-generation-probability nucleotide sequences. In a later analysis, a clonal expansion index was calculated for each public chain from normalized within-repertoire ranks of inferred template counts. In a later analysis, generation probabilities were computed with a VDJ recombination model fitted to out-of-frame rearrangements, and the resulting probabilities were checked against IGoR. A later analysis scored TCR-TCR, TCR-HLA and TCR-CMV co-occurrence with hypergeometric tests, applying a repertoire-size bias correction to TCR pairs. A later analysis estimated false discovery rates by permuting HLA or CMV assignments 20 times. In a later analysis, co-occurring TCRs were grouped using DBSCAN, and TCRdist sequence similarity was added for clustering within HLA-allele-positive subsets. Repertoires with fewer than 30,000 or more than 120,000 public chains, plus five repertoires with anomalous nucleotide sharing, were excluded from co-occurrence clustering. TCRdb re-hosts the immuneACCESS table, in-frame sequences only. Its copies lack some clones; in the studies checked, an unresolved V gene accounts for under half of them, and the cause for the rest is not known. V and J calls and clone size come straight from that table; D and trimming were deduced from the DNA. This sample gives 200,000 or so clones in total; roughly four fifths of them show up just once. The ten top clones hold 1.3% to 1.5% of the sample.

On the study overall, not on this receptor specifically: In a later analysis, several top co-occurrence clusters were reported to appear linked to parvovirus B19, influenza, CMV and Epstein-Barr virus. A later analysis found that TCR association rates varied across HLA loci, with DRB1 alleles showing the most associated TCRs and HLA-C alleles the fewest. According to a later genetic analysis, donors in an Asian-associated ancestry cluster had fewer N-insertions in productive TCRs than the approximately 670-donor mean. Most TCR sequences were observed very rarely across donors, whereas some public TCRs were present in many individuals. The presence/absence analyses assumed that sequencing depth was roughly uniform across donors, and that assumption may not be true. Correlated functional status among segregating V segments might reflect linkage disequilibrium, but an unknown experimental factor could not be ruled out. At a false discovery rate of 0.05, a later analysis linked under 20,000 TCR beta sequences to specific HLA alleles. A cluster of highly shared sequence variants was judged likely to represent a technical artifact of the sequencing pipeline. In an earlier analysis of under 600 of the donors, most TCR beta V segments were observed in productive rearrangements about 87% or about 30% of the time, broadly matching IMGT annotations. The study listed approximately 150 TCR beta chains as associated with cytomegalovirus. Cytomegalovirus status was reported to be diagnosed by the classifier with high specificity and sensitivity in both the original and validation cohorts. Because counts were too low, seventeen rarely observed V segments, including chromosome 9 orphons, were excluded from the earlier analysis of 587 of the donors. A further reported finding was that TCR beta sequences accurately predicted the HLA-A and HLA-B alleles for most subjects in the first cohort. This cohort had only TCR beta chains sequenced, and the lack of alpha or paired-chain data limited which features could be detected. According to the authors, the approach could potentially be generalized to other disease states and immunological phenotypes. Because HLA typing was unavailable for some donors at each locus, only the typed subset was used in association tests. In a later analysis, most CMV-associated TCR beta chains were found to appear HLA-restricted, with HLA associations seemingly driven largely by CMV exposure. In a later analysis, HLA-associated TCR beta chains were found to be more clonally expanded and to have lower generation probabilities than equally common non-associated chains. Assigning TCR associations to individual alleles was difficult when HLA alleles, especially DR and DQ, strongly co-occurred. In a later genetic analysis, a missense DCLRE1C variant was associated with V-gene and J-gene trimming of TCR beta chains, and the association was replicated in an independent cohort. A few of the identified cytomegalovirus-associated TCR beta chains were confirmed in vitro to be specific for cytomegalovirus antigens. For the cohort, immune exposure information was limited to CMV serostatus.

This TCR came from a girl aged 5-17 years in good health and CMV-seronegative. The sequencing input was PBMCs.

The nucleotide sequence reads as follows: TGTGCCAGCAGTTTCATAGGACAACTCACCGGGGAGCTGTTTTTT. Its translation is CASSFIGQLTGELFF. The receptor chain draws on TRBV28 and TRBJ2-2, with a tentative D gene TRBD1 over 5 matching bases. V sheds 3 bases and J sheds 4 bases, leaving 12 bases between their ends. Taken from the germline V gene, the CDR1 and CDR2 loops are MDHEN and SYDVKM. The CDR3 numbers 15 residues from cysteine through phenylalanine. The kept DNA is CDR3 alone, 45 bases in frame from the first base.